Reported below is one T cell receptor beta chain. Its recognized antigen is unknown. Nothing much larger sits one base from this clone, and base qualities are not available. The immunoSEQ Assay, a bias-controlled multiplex PCR, was used to amplify TCRbeta CDR3 regions from genomic DNA. The authors' pipeline ran thus. Nucleated cell counts per sample were estimated from amplification of reference gene primers within the assay. Sequence reads were collapsed and filtered to measure the absolute abundance of every unique TCRbeta CDR3 rearrangement. Productive Simpson clonality was computed per sample as the square root of Simpson's diversity index over productive rearrangements. As stored in TCRdb, this immuneACCESS dataset retains in-frame rearrangements with V and J assigned. A fraction of the clones does not appear; measured against another copy, unresolved V genes explain less than half of the discrepancy, and the remainder lacks a known reason. Clonal size and the V and J genes are those of that table, whereas D and trimming came from the DNA. The sample yields over 40,000 clones; 85% to 90% were counted once. About 25% of the sample is held by the ten biggest clonotypes.

This specimen comes from a study of blood T cell repertoires in COVID-19 (dated by TCRdb to between 2020 and 2021). About the investigation overall: The collaborator samples originated in the United States, Italy and Spain and spanned the acute and convalescent phases of COVID-19. Where HLA class I and class II types were available, the types were taken from metadata supplied by the sample provider, not from assay-based typing. The repertoires were made available in a free public database intended to serve as a resource for research on the immune response to SARS-CoV-2. The prospective study material was composed of cDNA or gDNA derived from T cells, B-cell-depleted T cells, or PBMCs. Samples were obtained from the ongoing ImmuneRACE study (first 160 participants) and from some 1,300 subjects provided by 6 global collaborators. The dataset comprised deeply sampled blood TCRbeta repertoires from subjects exposed to, actively infected with, or recovered from COVID-19. A de-identified subject ID, COVID-19 status, age in years and sex were almost always included in the sample metadata.

The trim is 2 bases for V and 3 bases for J, with a gap of 7 bases between the germline ends. CDR1 is given as GTSNPN and CDR2 as SVGIG, both from the germline V gene (reference sequence). From cysteine to phenylalanine, the CDR3 is 12 amino acids long. The sequence is cut down to CDR3 DNA, 36 bases in frame from base 1. The collaborating institutions used their own protocols to collect whole blood in K2EDTA tubes. For TCRbeta analysis, collaborators shipped samples in one of three forms: frozen whole blood, isolated PBMCs, or DNA extracted from either of those sample types. Overall results and qualifications from the work: Clinical and demographic metadata were provided uncurated, with the amount varying by source and participant.

This clonotype originated in a human donor in a cohort sampled during active COVID-19. The chain employs TRBV30 and TRBJ1-2; TRBD1 is a weak D gene call, 6 bases matching. The sequenced sample was peripheral blood. The sequence in DNA is TGTGCCTGGAGTAACAGGGACTATGGCTACACCTTC. Translation gives CAWSNRDYGYTF. Reference TRBV30 and TRBJ1-2 proteins supply the regions before and after the CDR3; the full variable domain is: SQTIHQWPATLVQPVGSPLSLECTVEGTSNPNLYWYRQAAGRGLQLLFYSVGIGQISSEVPQNLSASRPQDRQFILSSKKLLLSDSGFYLCAWSNRDYGYTFGSGTRLTVV.